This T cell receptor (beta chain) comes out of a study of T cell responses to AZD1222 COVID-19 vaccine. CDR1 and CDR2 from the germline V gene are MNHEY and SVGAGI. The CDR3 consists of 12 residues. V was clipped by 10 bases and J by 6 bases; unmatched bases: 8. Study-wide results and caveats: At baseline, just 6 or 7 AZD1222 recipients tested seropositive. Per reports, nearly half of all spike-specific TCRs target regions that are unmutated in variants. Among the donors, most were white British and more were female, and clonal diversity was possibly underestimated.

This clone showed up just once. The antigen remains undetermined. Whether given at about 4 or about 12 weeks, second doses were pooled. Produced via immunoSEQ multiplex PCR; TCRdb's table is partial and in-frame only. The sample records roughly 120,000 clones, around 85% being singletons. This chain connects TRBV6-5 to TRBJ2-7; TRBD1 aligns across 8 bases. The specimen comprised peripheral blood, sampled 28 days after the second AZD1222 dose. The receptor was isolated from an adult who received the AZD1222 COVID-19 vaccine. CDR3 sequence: CATRTGSVEQYF. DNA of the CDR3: TGTGCCACCAGGACAGGGAGTGTCGAGCAGTACTTC.